The table lists the clone carrying this T cell receptor (beta chain) with a few counts. Its antigen is not known. 5'-RACE, quantitative and with molecular barcodes, yielded the TCR beta libraries. TCRdb called the 5' RACE reads again in MiXCR, with one record for every CDR3 protein. Of about 540,000 distinct CDR3 sequences listed, 9.5% to 15% are singletons. The CDR3 contains 15 residues. CDR1 is LGHDT and CDR2 is YNNKEL in the germline V gene (reference sequence). V gave up 0 bases and J gave up 3 bases, with 10 bases separating them. This sample was included in a study of CD8 T cells in ankylosing spondylitis. Study-wide points: What seemed typical of ankylosing spondylitis blood was a TCR beta motif built from roughly eight highly homologous variants. Disease-linked clones were found to be CD8+ and relatively rare in peripheral blood. In reactive arthritis synovial fluid and blood, some motif variants had been reported before.

The chain combines TRBV3-1 with TRBJ2-3, with a tentative D call TRBD1 (5 bases). The clonotype originates from a male donor with ankylosing spondylitis. Sequenced sample: blood, either unsorted or a sorted T cell fraction (not recorded which). The CDR3, as DNA: TGTGCCAGCAGCCAAGATGTTGGGGCAACAGATACGCAGTATTTT. This translates into CASSQDVGATDTQYF.